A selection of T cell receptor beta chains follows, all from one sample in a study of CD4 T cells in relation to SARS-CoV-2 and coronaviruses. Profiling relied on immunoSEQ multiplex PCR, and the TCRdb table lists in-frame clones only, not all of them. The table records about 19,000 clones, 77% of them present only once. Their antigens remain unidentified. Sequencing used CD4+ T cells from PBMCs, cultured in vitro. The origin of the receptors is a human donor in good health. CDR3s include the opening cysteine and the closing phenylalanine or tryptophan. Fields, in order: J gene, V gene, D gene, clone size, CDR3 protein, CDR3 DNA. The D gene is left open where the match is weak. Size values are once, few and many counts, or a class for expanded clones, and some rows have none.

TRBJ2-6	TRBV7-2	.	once	CASSPDGGSGANVLTF	TGTGCCAGCAGCCCCGACGGAGGGTCTGGGGCCAACGTCCTGACTTTC
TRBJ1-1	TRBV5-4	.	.	CASSAYSDTEAFF	TGTGCCAGCAGCGCTTACAGCGACACTGAAGCTTTCTTT
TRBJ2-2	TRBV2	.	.	CASSETGMANTGELFF	TGTGCCAGCAGTGAAACAGGGATGGCGAACACCGGGGAGCTGTTTTTT
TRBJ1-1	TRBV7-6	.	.	CASTPTEGEAFF	TGTGCCAGCACCCCTACGGAGGGAGAAGCTTTCTTT
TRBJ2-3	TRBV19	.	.	CASMAPERVGDTQYF	TGTGCCAGTATGGCCCCCGAGCGGGTGGGGGATACGCAGTATTTT
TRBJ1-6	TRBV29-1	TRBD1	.	CSVGSGGNSPLHF	TGCAGCGTTGGTTCAGGGGGGAATTCACCCCTCCACTTT
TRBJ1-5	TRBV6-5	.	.	CASSRGINQPQHF	TGTGCCAGCAGTAGGGGTATCAATCAGCCCCAGCATTTT
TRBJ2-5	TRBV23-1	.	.	CASSQSPVPQETQYF	TGCGCCAGCAGTCAATCGCCGGTCCCCCAAGAGACCCAGTACTTC
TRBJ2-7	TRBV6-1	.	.	CASREGDEQYF	TGTGCCAGCAGGGAAGGAGACGAGCAGTACTTC
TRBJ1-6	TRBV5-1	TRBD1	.	CASSLTGQGVNSPLHF	TGCGCCAGCAGCTTGACGGGACAGGGGGTAAATTCACCCCTCCACTTT
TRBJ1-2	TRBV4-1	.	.	CASSQEVLTIYGYTF	TGCGCCAGCAGCCAAGAGGTCTTAACCATCTATGGCTACACCTTC
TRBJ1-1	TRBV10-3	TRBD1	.	CATKGQGGRTEAFF	TGTGCCACCAAGGGACAGGGGGGAAGGACTGAAGCTTTCTTT
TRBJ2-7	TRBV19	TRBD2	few	CASRLAGDLSYEQYF	TGTGCCAGTAGGCTAGCGGGGGACCTCTCCTACGAGCAGTACTTC
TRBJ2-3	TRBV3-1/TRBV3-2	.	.	CASSQEGGDPTDTQYF	TGTGCCAGCAGCCAAGAAGGGGGGGACCCCACAGATACGCAGTATTTT
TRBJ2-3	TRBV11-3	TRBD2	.	CASSLNGGASDTQYF	TGTGCCAGCAGCTTAAACGGGGGGGCCTCAGATACGCAGTATTTT
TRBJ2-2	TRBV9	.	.	CASSVSWAGTGELFF	TGTGCCAGCAGCGTATCCTGGGCGGGAACCGGGGAGCTGTTTTTT
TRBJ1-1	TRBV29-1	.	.	CSALGGEVSGAFF	TGCAGCGCCCTCGGGGGGGAGGTTAGCGGAGCTTTCTTT
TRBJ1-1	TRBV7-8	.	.	CASSLDMNTEAFF	TGTGCCAGCAGCTTAGATATGAACACTGAAGCTTTCTTT
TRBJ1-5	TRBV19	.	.	CASSKRTEGVNQPQHF	TGTGCCAGTAGCAAACGAACCGAGGGTGTCAATCAGCCCCAGCATTTT
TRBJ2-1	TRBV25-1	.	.	CASSEFQGGYNEQFF	TGTGCCAGCAGTGAATTTCAGGGGGGCTACAATGAGCAGTTCTTC
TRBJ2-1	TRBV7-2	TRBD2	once	CASSKGLAGNNEQFF	TGTGCCAGCAGCAAGGGACTAGCGGGGAACAATGAGCAGTTCTTC
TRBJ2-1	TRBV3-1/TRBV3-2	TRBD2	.	CASSPSGGRNEQFF	TGTGCCAGCAGCCCTAGCGGGGGGAGGAATGAGCAGTTCTTC
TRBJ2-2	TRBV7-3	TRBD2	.	CASSPSLSGSLTGELFF	TGTGCCAGCAGCCCCAGCCTCAGCGGGAGCCTCACCGGGGAGCTGTTTTTT
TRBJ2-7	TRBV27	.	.	CASSLRQGNAYEQYF	TGTGCCAGCAGTTTACGGCAGGGGAATGCCTACGAGCAGTACTTC
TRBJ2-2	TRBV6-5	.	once	CASSGGSTFTGELFF	TGTGCCAGCAGCGGAGGGTCAACGTTTACCGGGGAGCTGTTTTTT
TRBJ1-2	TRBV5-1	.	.	CASSLDRERGYTF	TGCGCCAGCAGCTTGGACAGGGAGCGGGGCTACACCTTC
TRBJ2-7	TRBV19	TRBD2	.	CASSLGLAGSYEQYF	TGTGCCAGTAGCTTGGGGCTAGCGGGGTCTTACGAGCAGTACTTC
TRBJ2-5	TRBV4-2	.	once	CASSLHAYQETQYF	TGTGCCAGCAGCCTGCACGCGTACCAAGAGACCCAGTACTTC
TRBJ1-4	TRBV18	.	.	CASSPSGNEKLFF	TGTGCCAGCTCACCATCGGGGAATGAAAAACTGTTTTTT
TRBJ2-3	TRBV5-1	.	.	CASSLSGDLTDTQYF	TGCGCCAGCAGCTTATCAGGGGACCTCACAGATACGCAGTATTTT
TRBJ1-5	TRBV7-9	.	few	CASSLEGYQPQHF	TGTGCCAGCAGCTTAGAAGGGTATCAGCCCCAGCATTTT
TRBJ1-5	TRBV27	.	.	CASRSRGNSNQPQHF	TGTGCCAGCAGATCACGGGGAAATAGCAATCAGCCCCAGCATTTT
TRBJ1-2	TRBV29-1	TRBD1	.	CSVLRQGEYGYTF	TGCAGCGTTCTTCGACAGGGGGAATATGGCTACACCTTC
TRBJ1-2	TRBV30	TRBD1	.	CAWSVWTGVGYTF	TGTGCCTGGAGTGTTTGGACAGGAGTAGGCTACACCTTC
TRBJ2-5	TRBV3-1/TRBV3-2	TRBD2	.	CASSQGGGLQVAQYF	TGTGCCAGCAGCCAAGGGGGGGGTCTGCAAGTGGCCCAGTACTTC
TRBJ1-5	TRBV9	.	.	CASSAHGVGQPQHF	TGTGCCAGCAGCGCACACGGGGTAGGGCAGCCCCAGCATTTT
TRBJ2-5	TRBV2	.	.	CASTSSSYETQYF	TGTGCCAGCACGTCTAGTTCCTATGAGACCCAGTACTTC
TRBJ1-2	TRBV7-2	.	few	CASSSSSWTGGYTF	TGTGCCAGCAGCTCATCCTCCTGGACGGGGGGCTACACCTTC
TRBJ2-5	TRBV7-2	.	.	CASSSQGGYGTQYF	TGTGCCAGCAGCTCACAGGGTGGGTACGGAACCCAGTACTTC
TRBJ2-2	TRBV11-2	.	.	CASTLARMGGGELFF	TGTGCCAGCACCCTAGCCAGGATGGGCGGGGGGGAGCTGTTTTTT
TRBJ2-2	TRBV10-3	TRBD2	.	CAISELASGGANPGELFF	TGTGCCATCAGTGAGTTGGCTAGCGGGGGGGCCAATCCGGGGGAGCTGTTTTTT
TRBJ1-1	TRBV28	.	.	CASSLGAGARNTEAFF	TGTGCCAGCAGTCTAGGGGCGGGGGCGAGGAACACTGAAGCTTTCTTT
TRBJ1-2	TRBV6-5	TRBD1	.	CAIRDRVKYGYTF	TGTGCCATTCGGGACAGGGTAAAGTATGGCTACACCTTC
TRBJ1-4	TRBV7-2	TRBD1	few	CASSLATGANEKLFF	TGTGCCAGCAGCTTAGCGACAGGGGCTAATGAAAAACTGTTTTTT
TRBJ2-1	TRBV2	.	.	CASSEGVQFF	TGTGCCAGCAGTGAGGGGGTGCAGTTCTTC
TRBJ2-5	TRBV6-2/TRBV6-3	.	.	CASSLGRFSETQYF	TGTGCCAGCAGTCTGGGTCGGTTTTCCGAGACCCAGTACTTC
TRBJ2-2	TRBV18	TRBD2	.	CASSPILAGTGELFF	TGTGCCAGCTCACCCATTCTAGCGGGAACCGGGGAGCTGTTTTTT
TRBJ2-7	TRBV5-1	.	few	CASTRMGFSYEQYF	TGCGCCAGCACCCGGATGGGGTTCTCCTACGAGCAGTACTTC
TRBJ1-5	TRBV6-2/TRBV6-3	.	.	CASSYSGSWGSNQPQHF	TGTGCCAGCAGTTACTCGGGCTCCTGGGGTAGCAATCAGCCCCAGCATTTT
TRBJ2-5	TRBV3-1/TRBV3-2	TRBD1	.	CASSQDLAGGWETQYF	TGTGCCAGCAGCCAAGATCTCGCAGGGGGATGGGAGACCCAGTACTTC
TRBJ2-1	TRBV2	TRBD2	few	CASRTLAAGNEQFF	TGTGCCAGCAGGACCCTAGCGGCCGGCAATGAGCAGTTCTTC
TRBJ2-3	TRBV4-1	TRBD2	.	CASSQGRLAGGPNTQYF	TGCGCCAGCAGCCAAGGAAGGTTAGCGGGAGGGCCAAATACGCAGTATTTT
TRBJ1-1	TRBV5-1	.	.	CASGRTGSGAEAFF	TGCGCCAGCGGACGAACAGGGTCCGGAGCTGAAGCTTTCTTT
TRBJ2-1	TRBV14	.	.	CASSQLTSGTAQFF	TGTGCCAGCAGCCAATTAACCTCCGGGACTGCGCAGTTCTTC
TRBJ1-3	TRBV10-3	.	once	CAARQTSSGNTIYF	TGTGCCGCGCGACAGACCAGCTCTGGAAACACCATATATTTT
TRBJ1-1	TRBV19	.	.	CASQGQGVTEAFF	TGTGCCAGTCAAGGGCAGGGAGTCACTGAAGCTTTCTTT
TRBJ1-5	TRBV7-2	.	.	CASSPMWGGGQPQHF	TGTGCCAGCAGCCCAATGTGGGGAGGCGGGCAGCCCCAGCATTTT
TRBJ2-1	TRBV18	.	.	CASSPGSRNEQFF	TGTGCCAGCTCACCGGGCTCCCGTAATGAGCAGTTCTTC